Listed below are T cell receptor beta chains from one sample, sequenced in a study of blood T cell repertoires in COVID-19. Sequencing was performed with immunoSEQ multiplex PCR; in TCRdb, only in-frame clones are kept and a portion is missing. This table has about 75,000 clones, approximately 90% appearing once. Sequencing was performed on peripheral blood. The receptor source for this set is a human donor in a cohort sampled during active COVID-19. CDR3s include the opening cysteine and the closing phenylalanine or tryptophan. D genes are given only for firm matches. Only some rows state a clone size, as once, few, many or a class for expanded clones.

clone size | D gene | J gene | V gene | CDR3 protein | CDR3 DNA
. | . | TRBJ2-5 | TRBV6-2/TRBV6-3 | CASSSPGETQYF | TGTGCCAGCAGTTCCCCCGGTGAGACCCAGTACTTC
. | . | TRBJ2-2 | TRBV4-1 | CASSQGWGSGGELFF | TGCGCCAGCAGCCAAGGGTGGGGCTCGGGCGGGGAGCTGTTTTTT
. | . | TRBJ2-1 | TRBV11-3 | CASSLRQGRSYNEQFF | TGTGCCAGCAGCTTGAGGCAGGGCAGATCCTACAATGAGCAGTTCTTC
. | TRBD1 | TRBJ2-1 | TRBV5-6 | CASSYRGTGPHEQFF | TGTGCCAGCAGCTACCGCGGGACAGGGCCCCATGAGCAGTTCTTC
. | TRBD1 | TRBJ2-3 | TRBV23-1 | CASSQPAGQGVCGDTQYF | TGCGCCAGCAGTCAACCCGCTGGACAGGGGGTCTGTGGGGATACGCAGTATTTT
once | . | TRBJ1-4 | TRBV12-5 | CASGLADSTGTEKLFF | TGTGCTAGTGGTTTAGCTGACAGTACCGGGACAGAAAAACTGTTTTTT
. | . | TRBJ1-2 | TRBV18 | CASSPPEERSAHTF | TGTGCCAGCTCACCACCGGAGGAGCGTTCGGCGCACACCTTC
. | TRBD2 | TRBJ2-3 | TRBV4-2 | CASSQTLMAGVLDTQYF | TGTGCCAGCAGCCAAACCCTTATGGCGGGAGTTTTAGATACGCAGTATTTT
. | . | TRBJ2-3 | TRBV6-6 | CASRPTGPTDTQYF | TGTGCCAGCAGACCTACAGGGCCCACAGATACGCAGTATTTT
. | TRBD2 | TRBJ2-7 | TRBV27 | CASRRTGGVREQYF | TGTGCCAGCAGGCGGACGGGGGGGGTTCGTGAGCAGTACTTC
. | . | TRBJ1-1 | TRBV4-1 | CASSQDRGRASHGTEAFF | TGCGCCAGCAGCCAAGATCGCGGCAGGGCGTCCCACGGCACTGAAGCTTTCTTT
. | TRBD2 | TRBJ2-7 | TRBV10-3 | CAISDMGRGGTSGSYEQYF | TGTGCCATCAGTGACATGGGTAGAGGGGGGACTAGCGGGAGTTACGAGCAGTACTTC
. | . | TRBJ2-7 | TRBV3-1/TRBV3-2 | CASSQERDSYEQYF | TGTGCCAGCAGCCAAGAACGGGACTCCTACGAGCAGTACTTC
. | . | TRBJ1-2 | TRBV29-1 | CSVDRGRFNYGYTF | TGCAGCGTTGACAGGGGACGCTTTAACTATGGCTACACCTTC
. | . | TRBJ2-5 | TRBV5-4 | CASSKPTGGGSQETQYF | TGTGCCAGCAGTAAACCGACAGGCGGTGGTTCGCAAGAGACCCAGTACTTC
once | . | TRBJ1-6 | TRBV7-8 | CASSVNRDNSPLHF | TGTGCCAGCAGCGTAAACAGGGATAATTCACCCCTCCACTTT
. | . | TRBJ2-3 | TRBV19 | CASSMGQSGGQYF | TGTGCCAGTAGTATGGGCCAGTCCGGAGGTCAGTATTTT
. | TRBD2 | TRBJ2-1 | TRBV4-1 | CASSGRAGVHTLYNEQFF | TGCGCCAGCAGTGGTCGGGCGGGGGTTCACACCCTGTACAATGAGCAGTTCTTC
. | . | TRBJ1-3 | TRBV5-1 | CASSPEVNSGNTIYF | TGCGCCAGCAGCCCCGAGGTCAACTCTGGAAACACCATATATTTT
. | . | TRBJ2-7 | TRBV7-2 | CASSPAGQVYTYEQYF | TGTGCCAGCAGCCCCGCGGGGCAAGTTTATACCTACGAGCAGTACTTC
. | . | TRBJ1-4 | TRBV18 | CASSVARDGRNEKLFF | TGTGCCAGCTCAGTCGCGCGGGACGGCCGTAATGAAAAACTGTTTTTT
. | TRBD1 | TRBJ2-1 | TRBV7-2 | CASSLDRGPYNEQFF | TGTGCCAGCAGCCTGGACAGGGGACCCTACAATGAGCAGTTCTTC
. | TRBD1 | TRBJ2-3 | TRBV7-9 | CASSRDSGWDTQYF | TGTGCCAGCAGCCGGGACAGTGGTTGGGATACGCAGTATTTT
. | TRBD2 | TRBJ2-1 | TRBV6-2/TRBV6-3 | CASSRAGGRNEQFF | TGTGCCAGCAGCAGAGCGGGGGGACGTAATGAGCAGTTCTTC
once | TRBD1 | TRBJ2-3 | TRBV18 | CASSPQGAATDTQYF | TGTGCCAGCTCACCACAGGGGGCAGCTACAGATACGCAGTATTTT
. | TRBD1 | TRBJ1-5 | TRBV6-4 | CASTGQGISAHQPQHF | TGTGCCAGCACAGGACAGGGGATTTCTGCGCATCAGCCCCAGCATTTT
once | TRBD1 | TRBJ1-1 | TRBV19 | CASSTNRGRVNTEAFF | TGTGCCAGTAGTACGAACAGGGGGCGGGTGAACACTGAAGCTTTCTTT
. | . | TRBJ2-5 | TRBV29-1 | CSVVSSVRETQYF | TGCAGCGTTGTGAGTTCGGTCCGGGAGACCCAGTACTTC
. | . | TRBJ2-1 | TRBV10-3 | CAIKVGGSFGNEQFF | TGTGCCATCAAAGTCGGCGGTAGTTTTGGGAATGAGCAGTTCTTC
once | TRBD2 | TRBJ2-3 | TRBV3-1/TRBV3-2 | CASSQGLAGVDTQYF | TGTGCCAGCAGCCAAGGACTAGCGGGGGTAGATACGCAGTATTTT
. | . | TRBJ2-1 | TRBV6-2/TRBV6-3 | CASSYWAVGNEQFF | TGTGCCAGCAGTTACTGGGCAGTAGGCAATGAGCAGTTCTTC
. | . | TRBJ2-3 | TRBV19 | CASSSPGATQYF | TGTGCCAGTAGTTCCCCAGGGGCCACGCAGTATTTT
. | . | TRBJ1-1 | TRBV5-1 | CASSLVGRADTEAFF | TGCGCCAGCAGCTTGGTGGGCAGGGCGGACACTGAAGCTTTCTTT
. | . | TRBJ2-1 | TRBV29-1 | CSATPLRYYNEQFF | TGCAGCGCTACACCCTTGCGGTATTACAATGAGCAGTTCTTC
. | TRBD1 | TRBJ1-5 | TRBV20-1 | CSASAGGPQPQHF | TGCAGTGCTAGTGCAGGGGGCCCTCAGCCCCAGCATTTT
. | TRBD2 | TRBJ2-1 | TRBV11-3 | CASSYSGLADEQFF | TGTGCCAGCAGCTACTCTGGACTAGCCGATGAGCAGTTCTTC
. | TRBD1 | TRBJ1-4 | TRBV5-1 | CASSPGQGNEKLFF | TGCGCCAGCAGCCCGGGACAGGGTAACGAAAAACTGTTTTTT
. | TRBD1 | TRBJ1-2 | TRBV7-2 | CASSSNRGYGYTF | TGTGCCAGCAGCTCCAACAGGGGCTATGGCTACACCTTC
. | . | TRBJ1-2 | TRBV20-1 | CSAVTGRGYTF | TGCAGTGCTGTAACAGGGCGGGGCTACACCTTC
. | TRBD1 | TRBJ2-2 | TRBV6-4 | CASSRTGGASGELFF | TGTGCCAGCAGTCGGACAGGGGGCGCGTCCGGGGAGCTGTTTTTT
. | TRBD2 | TRBJ2-5 | TRBV24-1 | CATSRTSGRVRRETQYF | TGTGCCACCAGTAGGACTAGCGGGAGGGTTAGGAGGGAGACCCAGTACTTC